This T cell receptor (beta chain) was identified in a study of T cell responses to AZD1222 COVID-19 vaccine. Study-level findings and limits: Reportedly, close to half of spike-specific TCRs are directed against unmutated variant regions. Recipients of two AZD1222 doses showed rising Spike-specific TCR breadth and depth. Clonal diversity may have been underestimated, and the donors were mostly white British, with more females than males. Only a handful of AZD1222 recipients, roughly 6 in all, had baseline seropositivity.

Between the trimmed V and J ends, which lost 0 bases and 6 bases, there was a span of 6 bases. Germline CDR1 and CDR2: SGHNT and YENEEA. The CDR3 loop spans 12 amino acids. This clone was counted between two and nine times. Its antigen is unknown. Other nucleotide sequences in the sample specify the same CDR3. Produced via immunoSEQ multiplex PCR; TCRdb's table is partial and in-frame only. The table records 180,000 or so clones, more than 70% of them present only once. The sample consisted of peripheral blood, taken 28 days after the second AZD1222 dose. This receptor was taken from an adult who received the AZD1222 COVID-19 vaccine. The chain links TRBV11-3 to TRBJ2-7; D uncertain. The CDR3 reads CASSLDGREQYF. CDR3 nucleotide sequence: TGTGCCAGCAGCTTAGATGGCCGCGAGCAGTACTTC.